The 2 T cell receptor beta chains reported below all come from one sample, sequenced in a study of blood T cell repertoires in COVID-19. The repertoire was sequenced with immunoSEQ multiplex PCR; TCRdb's copy has only in-frame clones and lacks some. The table records roughly 180,000 clones, 65% to 90% of them present only once. The sequencing sample was made of PBMCs or T cells enriched from blood (not recorded which). The source is a man aged 35 to 55 who had recovered from COVID-19.

J is TRBJ2-7 and V is TRBV2, with D unclear. In germline, CDR1 is SNHLY, CDR2 FYNNEI. This CDR3 is 13 amino acids long. V lost 6 bases, J lost 3 bases, and 12 bases lay in between. CDR3 sequence (DNA): TGTGCCAGCAGGTCGACATACAGCTACGAGCAGTACTTC. The encoded protein is CASRSTYSYEQYF.

This CDR3 reads CSVDRDNGKLFF. CDR3 DNA: TGCAGCGTTGATCGGGACAACGGAAAACTGTTTTTT. The chain joins TRBV29-1 to TRBJ1-4, with TRBD1 as a possible D gene (6 bases). This CDR3 contains 12 residues. V was clipped by 3 bases and J by 10 bases, with 12 bases between them. Germline assignment: CDR1 SQVTM and CDR2 ANQGSEA.